These 3 T cell receptor beta chains share one sample of origin, sequenced in a study of T cells after yellow fever vaccination. TCRdb itself ran the 5' RACE reads through MiXCR, one entry per CDR3 protein. Altogether under 700,000 distinct CDR3 sequences are present, roughly 17% being singletons, with the ten largest covering roughly 17%. This sample comprised PBMCs, obtained more than 4 days after the first yellow fever vaccination. These receptors originate from a man aged 18 to 30 who received the YFV17D yellow fever vaccine.

The table lists this clonotype with a few counts. The rearrangement uses TRBV14 and TRBJ2-7, with D uncertain. This CDR3 comprises 14 residues. Trimming shortened V by 2 bases and J by 0 bases, and 8 bases separated the two germline ends. The germline V gene has CDR1 SGHDN and CDR2 FVKESK. CDR3 DNA: TGTGCCAGCAGCCAAACAGCTAGCTCCTACGAGCAGTACTTC. As protein: CASSQTASSYEQYF.

The chain recombines TRBV20-1 with TRBJ1-2, with D perhaps matching TRBD1 (5 bases). Trimming left V 4 bases short and J 8 bases short, with 20 bases between. Germline values: CDR1 DFQATT, CDR2 SNEGSKA (reference sequence). The CDR3 totals 14 residues. The CDR3 spells CSATSAQGLWGYTF. CDR3 nucleotides: TGCAGTGCTACCTCAGCTCAGGGTCTTTGGGGCTACACCTTC.

This clonotype was detected a few times. The chain joins TRBV7-9 to TRBJ1-1; D gene uncertain. The length of the CDR3 is 12 residues. Trimming stripped 6 bases from V and 3 bases from J, with 8 bases between. Germline CDR1 is SEHNR and CDR2 is FQNEAQ (reference sequence). The CDR3 protein is CASSKDYTEAFF. CDR3 DNA: TGTGCCAGCAGTAAGGATTACACTGAAGCTTTCTTT.